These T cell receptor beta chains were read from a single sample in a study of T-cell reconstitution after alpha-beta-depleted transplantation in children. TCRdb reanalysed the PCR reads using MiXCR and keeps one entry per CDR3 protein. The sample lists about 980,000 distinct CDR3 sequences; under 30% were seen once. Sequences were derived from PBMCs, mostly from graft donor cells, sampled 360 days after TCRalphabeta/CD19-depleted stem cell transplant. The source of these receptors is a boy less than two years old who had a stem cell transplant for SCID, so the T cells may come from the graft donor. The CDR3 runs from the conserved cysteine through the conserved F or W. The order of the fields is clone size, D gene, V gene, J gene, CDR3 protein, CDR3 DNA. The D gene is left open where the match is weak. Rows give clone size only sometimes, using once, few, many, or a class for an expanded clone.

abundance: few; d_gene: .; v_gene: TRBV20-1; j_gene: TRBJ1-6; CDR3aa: CSASREAIDSPLHF; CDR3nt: TGCAGTGCTAGCCGCGAGGCCATAGATTCACCCCTCCACTTT
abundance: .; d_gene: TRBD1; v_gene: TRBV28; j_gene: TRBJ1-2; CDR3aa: CASSSYGTGTYGYTF; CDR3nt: TGTGCCAGCAGTTCCTACGGGACAGGGACGTATGGCTACACCTTC
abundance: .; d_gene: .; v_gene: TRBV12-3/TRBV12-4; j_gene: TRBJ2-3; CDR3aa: CASSTPTRKPDTQYF; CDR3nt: TGTGCCAGCAGTACCCCGACTAGGAAACCAGATACGCAGTATTTT
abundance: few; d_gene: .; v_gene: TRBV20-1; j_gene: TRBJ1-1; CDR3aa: CSARLRVNTEAFF; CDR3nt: TGCAGTGCTAGGCTAAGGGTGAACACTGAAGCTTTCTTT
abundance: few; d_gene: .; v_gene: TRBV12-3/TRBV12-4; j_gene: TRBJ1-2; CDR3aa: CASSSPGKGNYGYTF; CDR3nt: TGTGCCAGCAGTTCCCCGGGCAAGGGTAACTATGGCTACACCTTC
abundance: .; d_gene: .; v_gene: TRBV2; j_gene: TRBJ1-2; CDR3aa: CASNLRGKPYGYTF; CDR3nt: TGTGCCAGCAATTTACGGGGCAAACCGTATGGCTACACCTTC
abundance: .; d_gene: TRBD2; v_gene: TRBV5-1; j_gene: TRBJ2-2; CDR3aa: CASNQASGNTGELFF; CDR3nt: TGCGCCAGCAATCAGGCTAGCGGAAACACCGGGGAGCTGTTTTTT
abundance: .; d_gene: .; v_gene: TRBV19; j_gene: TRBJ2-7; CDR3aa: CASNDPGRDLYEQYF; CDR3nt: TGTGCCAGTAACGATCCGGGACGGGATCTTTACGAGCAGTACTTC
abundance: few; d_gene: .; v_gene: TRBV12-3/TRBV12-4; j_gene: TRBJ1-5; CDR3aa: CASSNGQGPQPQHF; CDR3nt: TGTGCCAGCAGTAATGGACAAGGACCTCAGCCCCAGCATTTT
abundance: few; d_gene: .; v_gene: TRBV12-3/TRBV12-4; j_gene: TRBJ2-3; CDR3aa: CASTLRGGGTDTQYF; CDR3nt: TGTGCCAGCACCCTGAGGGGAGGAGGCACAGATACGCAGTATTTT
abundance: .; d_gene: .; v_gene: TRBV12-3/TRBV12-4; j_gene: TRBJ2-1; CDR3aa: CASSLSDSSGQFF; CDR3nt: TGTGCCAGCAGTTTATCCGACAGCTCCGGGCAGTTCTTC
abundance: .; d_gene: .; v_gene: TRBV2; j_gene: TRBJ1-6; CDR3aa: CASSTEVVSPLHF; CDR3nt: TGTGCCAGCAGTACAGAGGTGGTCTCACCCCTCCACTTT
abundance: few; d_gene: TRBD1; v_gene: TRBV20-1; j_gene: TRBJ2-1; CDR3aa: CSASGQGNEQFF; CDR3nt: TGCAGTGCTTCGGGACAGGGCAATGAGCAGTTCTTC
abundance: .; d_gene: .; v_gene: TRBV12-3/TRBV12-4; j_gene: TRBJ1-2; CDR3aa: CASSFRGSTYGYTF; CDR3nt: TGTGCCAGCAGTTTCCGAGGCAGTACCTATGGCTACACCTTC
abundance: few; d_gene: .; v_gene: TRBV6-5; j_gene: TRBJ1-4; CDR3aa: CASSYSSGVPGKLFF; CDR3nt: TGTGCCAGCAGTTACTCGTCAGGGGTCCCCGGAAAACTGTTTTTT
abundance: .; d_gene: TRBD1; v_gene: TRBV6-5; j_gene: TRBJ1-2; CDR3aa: CASSLGQGWFYGYTF; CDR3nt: TGTGCCAGCAGTCTGGGACAGGGATGGTTCTATGGCTACACCTTC
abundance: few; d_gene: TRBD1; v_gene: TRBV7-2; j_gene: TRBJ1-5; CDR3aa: CASSLLTGVNQPQHF; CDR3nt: TGTGCCAGCAGCTTACTGACAGGGGTCAATCAGCCCCAGCATTTT
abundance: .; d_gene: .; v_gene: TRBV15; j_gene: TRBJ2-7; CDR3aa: CATSRDAGRRISYEQYF; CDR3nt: TGTGCCACCAGCAGAGACGCGGGCAGGCGTATCTCCTACGAGCAGTACTTC
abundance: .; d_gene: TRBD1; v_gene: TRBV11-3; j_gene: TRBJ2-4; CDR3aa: CASSPGQGRDKNIQYF; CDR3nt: TGTGCCAGCAGCCCCGGACAGGGGAGGGACAAAAACATTCAGTACTTC
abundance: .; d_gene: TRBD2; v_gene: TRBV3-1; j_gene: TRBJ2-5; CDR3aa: CASSRRVAGAQQGETQYF; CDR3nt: TGTGCCAGCAGCCGACGGGTAGCGGGGGCGCAACAGGGGGAGACCCAGTACTTC
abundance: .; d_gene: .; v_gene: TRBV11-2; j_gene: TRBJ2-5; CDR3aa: CASSFGGYETQYF; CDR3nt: TGTGCCAGCAGCTTCGGGGGTTATGAGACCCAGTACTTC
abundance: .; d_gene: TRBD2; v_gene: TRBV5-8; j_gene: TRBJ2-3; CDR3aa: CASSLALSGGPGDTQYF; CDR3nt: TGTGCCAGCAGCTTGGCCCTTAGCGGGGGGCCCGGAGATACGCAGTATTTT
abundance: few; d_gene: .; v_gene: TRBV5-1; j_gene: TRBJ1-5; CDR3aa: CASSYSPGNQPQHF; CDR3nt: TGCGCCAGCAGTTATTCCCCGGGAAATCAGCCCCAGCATTTT
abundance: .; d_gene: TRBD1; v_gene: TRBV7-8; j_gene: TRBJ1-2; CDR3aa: CASSQSLTGANYGYTF; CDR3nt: TGTGCCAGCAGCCAATCCCTGACAGGGGCTAACTATGGCTACACCTTC
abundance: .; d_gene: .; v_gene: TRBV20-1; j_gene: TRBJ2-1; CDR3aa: CSAREDSYNEQFF; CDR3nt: TGCAGTGCTAGAGAAGACAGTTACAATGAGCAGTTCTTC
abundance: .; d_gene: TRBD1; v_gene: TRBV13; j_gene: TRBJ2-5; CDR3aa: CASSSGQGGETQYF; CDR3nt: TGTGCCAGCAGCTCAGGACAGGGGGGAGAGACCCAGTACTTC
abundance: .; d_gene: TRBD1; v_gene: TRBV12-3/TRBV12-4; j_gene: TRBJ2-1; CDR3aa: CASSSWTGYYNEQFF; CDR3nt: TGTGCCAGCAGTTCCTGGACAGGGTACTACAATGAGCAGTTCTTC